This record covers a single T cell receptor beta chain. The record originates from a study of T cell responses to AZD1222 COVID-19 vaccine. The method was immunoSEQ multiplex PCR; TCRdb's version includes in-frame clones alone and lacks a portion of them. The sample has roughly 95,000 clones; 80% to 95% are singletons. The receptor was derived from an adult who received the AZD1222 COVID-19 vaccine. Sequenced here: peripheral blood, sampled 28 days after the second AZD1222 dose.

CDR3 region: CASSRLGGTEAFF. Written as DNA, the CDR3 is TGTGCCAGCTCCAGGTTGGGGGGGACTGAAGCTTTCTTT. J is TRBJ1-1 and V is TRBV3-1 (or the pseudogene TRBV3-2), with D possibly TRBD1 on 5 matching bases. The CDR3 has 13 residues. V lost 8 bases to trimming and J lost 5 bases, with 15 bases between them. The V gene's germline CDR1 is LGHDT and CDR2 YNNKEL (reference sequence).